Listed below are T cell receptor beta chains from one sample, sequenced in a study of blood T cell repertoires in COVID-19. Libraries were prepared by immunoSEQ multiplex PCR; TCRdb keeps only in-frame clonotypes and omits some of them. The sample lists some 200,000 clones, 80% to 90% occurring once. Sequencing input: peripheral blood. These TCRs come from a woman aged 55-69 years who had recovered from COVID-19. The CDR3 runs from the conserved cysteine through the conserved F or W. Fields, in order: D gene, J gene, V gene, clone size, CDR3 DNA, CDR3 protein. A D gene is named only where the DNA matches it firmly. Some rows mark clone size as missing; the rest say once, few, many or name a class of expanded clone.

TRBD1 TRBJ2-3 TRBV12-5 - TGTGCTAGTGGTTTGGGACAGGGGGCGCTTGAGGCAGATACGCAGTATTTT CASGLGQGALEADTQYF
- TRBJ1-2 TRBV18 - TGTGCCAGCTCACCAGGCGGGCTACTAAACTATGGCTACACCTTC CASSPGGLLNYGYTF
- TRBJ2-5 TRBV7-2 - TGTGCCAGCAGCTTAGAGAGGGTCCGGGAGACCCAGTACTTC CASSLERVRETQYF
TRBD2 TRBJ2-3 TRBV7-7 - TGTGCTAGCAGCGAACTAGCGGGGGGACCAGATACGCAGTATTTT CASSELAGGPDTQYF
TRBD1 TRBJ2-3 TRBV29-1 - TGCAGCGTTGAAGGTGGGGACAGGGGGACAGATACGCAGTATTTT CSVEGGDRGTDTQYF
TRBD1 TRBJ1-1 TRBV6-2/TRBV6-3 - TGTGCCAGCAGCGAATGGCTCGGGACAGGGGGAAGGACTGAAGCTTTCTTT CASSEWLGTGGRTEAFF
- TRBJ1-2 TRBV3-1/TRBV3-2 - TGTGCCAGCAGCCAAGGCACAGCCTACTATGGCTACACCTTC CASSQGTAYYGYTF
- TRBJ1-1 TRBV12-3/TRBV12-4 - TGTGCCAGCAGCCTAGTGGGACAACCCGAAGCTTTCTTT CASSLVGQPEAFF
TRBD2 TRBJ2-4 TRBV6-5 - TGTGCCGCGGGGGGGGTCGGGCACATTCAGTACTTC CAAGGVGHIQYF
- TRBJ1-2 TRBV19 once TGTGCCACCAACTGGGAGGGGACACCAACTAACTATGGCTACACCTTC CATNWEGTPTNYGYTF
- TRBJ2-1 TRBV5-1 - TGCGCCAGCAGCTTGGGAGGGGGCTCCTACAATGAGCAGTTCTTC CASSLGGGSYNEQFF
TRBD2 TRBJ2-5 TRBV5-8 - TGTGCCAGCAGCCCTGGGTATAGCGGGGGGGCCGAAGAGACCCAGTACTTC CASSPGYSGGAEETQYF
- TRBJ1-6 TRBV6-5 - TGTGCCAGCAGTAGGGGTGGGAATTCACCCCTCCACTTT CASSRGGNSPLHF
- TRBJ2-7 TRBV7-9 - TGTGCCAGCAGCTCCGGGGACTACGAGCAGTACTTC CASSSGDYEQYF
TRBD2 TRBJ2-7 TRBV19 - TGTGCCAGTGAAGCGGGGGTCGGTTACGAGCAGTACTTC CASEAGVGYEQYF
- TRBJ1-1 TRBV4-2 - TGTGCCAGCAGCCACAACCGGGACACTAACACTGAAGCTTTCTTT CASSHNRDTNTEAFF
TRBD2 TRBJ2-1 TRBV13 - TGTGCCAGCAGCTTCTCGGGGGGGGCCCGCAATGAGCAGTTCTTC CASSFSGGARNEQFF
- TRBJ2-6 TRBV19 - TGTGCCAGTAGTCGGGGACAAAGGTCTGGGGCCAACGTCCTGACTTTC CASSRGQRSGANVLTF
- TRBJ1-1 TRBV4-2 few TGTGCCAGCAGCCAACCCGGGGTGAAGGCTGAAGCTTTCTTT CASSQPGVKAEAFF
TRBD1 TRBJ1-1 TRBV3-1/TRBV3-2 - TGTGCCAGCACCAGGGGGCGGGGCATGAACACTGAAGCTTTCTTT CASTRGRGMNTEAFF
- TRBJ2-2 TRBV9 - TGTGCCAGCAGCGCTCGGGGTTACACCGGGGAGCTGTTTTTT CASSARGYTGELFF
- TRBJ2-3 TRBV2 - TGTGCCAGCAGTGAGGAAGGCAGGGAAAGCACAGATACGCAGTATTTT CASSEEGRESTDTQYF
TRBD2 TRBJ2-3 TRBV3-1/TRBV3-2 - TGTGCCAGCAGCCAAGGGACTAGCGGGGACACAGATACGCAGTATTTT CASSQGTSGDTDTQYF
TRBD2 TRBJ2-1 TRBV7-8 - TGTGCCAGCAGCTCCCGGGGGGGATGGAATGAGCAGTTCTTC CASSSRGGWNEQFF
TRBD1 TRBJ1-1 TRBV27 few TGTGCCAGCAGTGCGAGGACAGGTAACACTGAAGCTTTCTTT CASSARTGNTEAFF
TRBD1 TRBJ2-3 TRBV10-3 - TGTGCCATCAGTTCCCCCTGGGGGACAGGGGGAGAAAGGGTCACAGATACGCAGTATTTT CAISSPWGTGGERVTDTQYF
- TRBJ1-1 TRBV6-2/TRBV6-3 once TGTGCCAGCAGTAGGGGTCTAGAAGGGGCGAACACTGAAGCTTTCTTT CASSRGLEGANTEAFF
- TRBJ2-2 TRBV30 - TGTGCCTGGAGCTCGAGACTAGGGGCCGGGGAGCTGTTTTTT CAWSSRLGAGELFF
- TRBJ2-3 TRBV6-2/TRBV6-3 - TGTGCCAGCAGTCCACAGGAGACAAAGACAGATACGCAGTATTTT CASSPQETKTDTQYF
TRBD1 TRBJ1-2 TRBV6-6 - TGTGCCAGCAGTTACTCGGGGGGGACAGGGAAGGATGGCTACACCTTC CASSYSGGTGKDGYTF
- TRBJ1-1 TRBV19 - TGTGCCAGTAGTTCTTACAGGGTCCCTGAAGCTTTCTTT CASSSYRVPEAFF
TRBD2 TRBJ2-5 TRBV27 - TGTGCCAGCAGTTGGGGGGGTGAGAGAGAGACCCAGTACTTC CASSWGGERETQYF
- TRBJ2-7 TRBV18 - TGTGCCAGCTCTCAGGGAACAGGGACCTACGAGCAGTACTTC CASSQGTGTYEQYF
- TRBJ2-4 TRBV10-3 many TGTGCCATCAGTGAGTCTCCAGGGGCAAACATTCAGTACTTC CAISESPGANIQYF
TRBD2 TRBJ2-3 TRBV11-3 - TGTGCCAGCAGCTTTGGGGGGGTCCCAGATACGCAGTATTTT CASSFGGVPDTQYF
TRBD1 TRBJ2-4 TRBV13 - TGTGCCAGCAGAGGGGCCAGGGGGAGAAACATTCAGTACTTC CASRGARGRNIQYF
- TRBJ1-2 TRBV24-1 - TGTGCCACCAGTGATTCTGCCAGCGATTATGGCTACACCTTC CATSDSASDYGYTF
TRBD1 TRBJ1-1 TRBV29-1 - TGCAGCGTTTGTATAGGAGGACAGGGGATGAACACTGAAGCTTTCTTT CSVCIGGQGMNTEAFF
TRBD1 TRBJ2-7 TRBV7-8 - TGTGCCAGCAGCTCCCGGGACAGAAATTACGAGCAGTACTTC CASSSRDRNYEQYF
TRBD1 TRBJ2-1 TRBV18 - TGTGCCAGCTCACCAAAGATTCGGGACAGCCTTTACAATGAGCAGTTCTTC CASSPKIRDSLYNEQFF
- TRBJ2-1 TRBV9 - TGTGCCAGCAGCGTAGGTACATACAATGAGCAGTTCTTC CASSVGTYNEQFF
- TRBJ1-6 TRBV11-2 - TGTGCCAGCAGCTTAAACAGGGCGAGCTCCTATAATTCACCCCTCCACTTT CASSLNRASSYNSPLHF
- TRBJ1-1 TRBV6-5 - TGTGCCAGCAGTATACGGGGGGGCACTGAAGCTTTCTTT CASSIRGGTEAFF
- TRBJ1-1 TRBV7-2 - TGTGCCAGCAGCTTAAATAAAGGGGGTGCTGAAGCTTTCTTT CASSLNKGGAEAFF
- TRBJ1-2 TRBV5-1 - TGCGCCAGCAGCCTGACAGGCCTCTATGGCTACACCTTC CASSLTGLYGYTF
- TRBJ1-4 TRBV5-1 - TGCGCCAGCAGCTTGGGGGCAGGGGCTAATGAAAAACTGTTTTTT CASSLGAGANEKLFF
TRBD1 TRBJ1-5 TRBV6-2/TRBV6-3 few TGTGCCAGCAGTCAAGACACCGGGACAGGGGGCGATCAGCCCCAGCATTTT CASSQDTGTGGDQPQHF
- TRBJ2-7 TRBV3-1/TRBV3-2 - TGTGCCAGCAGCCAAGGCAGGGTCGAGCAGTACTTC CASSQGRVEQYF
TRBD1 TRBJ2-1 TRBV7-3 few TGTGCCAGCAGTTCCTATCCGGGACAGGCCTACAATGAGCAGTTCTTC CASSSYPGQAYNEQFF
- TRBJ1-2 TRBV28 - TGTCCACATCAAATTGGCTACACCTTC CPHQIGYTF
TRBD2 TRBJ2-3 TRBV6-4 - TGTGCCAGCAGTGCTCCGCGGGGGGAGGGCACAGATACGCAGTATTTT CASSAPRGEGTDTQYF
- TRBJ1-2 TRBV6-6 - TGTGCCAGCAGTTACTCGAGGGGCTACACCTTC CASSYSRGYTF